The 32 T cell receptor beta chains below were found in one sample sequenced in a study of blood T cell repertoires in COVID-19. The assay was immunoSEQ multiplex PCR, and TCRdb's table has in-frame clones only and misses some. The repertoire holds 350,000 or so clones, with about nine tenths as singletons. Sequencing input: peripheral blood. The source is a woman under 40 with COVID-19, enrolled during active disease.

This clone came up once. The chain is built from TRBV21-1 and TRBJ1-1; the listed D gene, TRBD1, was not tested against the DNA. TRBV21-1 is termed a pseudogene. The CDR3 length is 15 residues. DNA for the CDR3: TGTGCCAGCAGACACCGGGACAGGAGGAACACTGAAGCTTTCTTT. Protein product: CASRHRDRRNTEAFF.

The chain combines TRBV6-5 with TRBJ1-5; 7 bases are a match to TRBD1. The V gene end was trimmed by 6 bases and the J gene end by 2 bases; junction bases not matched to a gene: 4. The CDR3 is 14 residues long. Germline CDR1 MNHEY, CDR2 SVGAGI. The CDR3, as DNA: TGTGCCAGCAGCCCCGACAGGGGCAATCAGCCCCAGCATTTT. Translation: CASSPDRGNQPQHF.

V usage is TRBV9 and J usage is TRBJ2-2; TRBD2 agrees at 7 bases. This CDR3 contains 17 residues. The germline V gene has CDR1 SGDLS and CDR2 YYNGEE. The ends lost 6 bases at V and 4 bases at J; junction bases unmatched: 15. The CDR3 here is CASTRHHTGGLTGELFF. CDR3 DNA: TGTGCCAGCACCCGGCATCACACGGGGGGACTCACCGGGGAGCTGTTTTTT.

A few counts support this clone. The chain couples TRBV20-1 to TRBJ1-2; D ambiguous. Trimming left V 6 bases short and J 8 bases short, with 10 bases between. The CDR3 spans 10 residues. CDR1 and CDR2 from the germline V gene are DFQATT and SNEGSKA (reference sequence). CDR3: CSARNSGYTF. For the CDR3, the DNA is TGCAGTGCCAGAAACAGCGGCTACACCTTC.

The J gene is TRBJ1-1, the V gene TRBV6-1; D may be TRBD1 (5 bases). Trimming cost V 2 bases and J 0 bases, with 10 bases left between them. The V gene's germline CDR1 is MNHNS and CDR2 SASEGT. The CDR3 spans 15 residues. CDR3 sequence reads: CASSETGNMNTEAFF. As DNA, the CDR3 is TGTGCCAGCAGTGAAACAGGAAACATGAACACTGAAGCTTTCTTT.

CDR3 in amino acids: CASSPSRQGANYGYTF. CDR3 coding DNA: TGTGCCAGCTCACCATCCAGACAGGGGGCGAACTATGGCTACACCTTC. This chain uses TRBV18 with TRBJ1-2; 10 bases fit TRBD1. CDR1 is KGHSH and CDR2 is LQKENI in the germline V gene. After removal of 2 bases from V and 2 bases from J, the junction contained 5 bases not matched to a gene. The CDR3 totals 16 residues.

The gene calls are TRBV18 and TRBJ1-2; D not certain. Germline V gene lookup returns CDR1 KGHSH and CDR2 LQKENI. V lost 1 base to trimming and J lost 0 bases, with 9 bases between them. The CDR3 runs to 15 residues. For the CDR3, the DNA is TGTGCCAGCTCACCACTTGACAAAACTAACTATGGCTACACCTTC. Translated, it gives CASSPLDKTNYGYTF. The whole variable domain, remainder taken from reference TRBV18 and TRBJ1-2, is NAGVMQNPRHLVRRRGQEARLRCSPMKGHSHVYWYRQLPEEGLKFMVYLQKENIIDESGMPKERFSAEFPKEGPSILRIQQVVRGDSAAYFCASSPLDKTNYGYTFGSGTRLTVV.

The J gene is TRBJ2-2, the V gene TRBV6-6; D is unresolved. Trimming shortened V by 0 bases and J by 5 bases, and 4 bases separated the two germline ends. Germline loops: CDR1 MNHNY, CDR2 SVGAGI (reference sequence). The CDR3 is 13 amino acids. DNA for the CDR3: TGTGCCAGCAGTTACTCCGTGACCGGGGAGCTGTTTTTT. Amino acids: CASSYSVTGELFF.

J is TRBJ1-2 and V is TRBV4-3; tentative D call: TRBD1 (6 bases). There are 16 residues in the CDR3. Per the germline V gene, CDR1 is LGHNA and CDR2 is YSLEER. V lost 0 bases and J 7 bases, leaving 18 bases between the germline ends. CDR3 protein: CASSQERPIQGFGYTF. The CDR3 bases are TGCGCCAGCAGCCAAGAGAGGCCGATACAGGGATTTGGCTACACCTTC.

The CDR3 DNA reads TGTGCCAGCAGGGGTCGCGACAGGGGTGAGGGCTACACCTTC. Protein: CASRGRDRGEGYTF. The chain is built from TRBV5-4 and TRBJ1-2; the match to TRBD1 covers 8 bases. The CDR3 covers 14 residues. J lost 8 bases, V lost 5 bases, and 11 bases had no gene match. Germline V gene lookup returns CDR1 SGHNT and CDR2 YYREEE (reference sequence).

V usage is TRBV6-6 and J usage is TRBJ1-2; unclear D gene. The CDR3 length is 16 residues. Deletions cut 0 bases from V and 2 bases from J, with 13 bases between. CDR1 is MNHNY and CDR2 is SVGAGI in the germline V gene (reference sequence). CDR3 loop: CASSYSQASENYGYTF. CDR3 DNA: TGTGCCAGCAGTTACTCCCAAGCGTCGGAGAACTATGGCTACACCTTC.

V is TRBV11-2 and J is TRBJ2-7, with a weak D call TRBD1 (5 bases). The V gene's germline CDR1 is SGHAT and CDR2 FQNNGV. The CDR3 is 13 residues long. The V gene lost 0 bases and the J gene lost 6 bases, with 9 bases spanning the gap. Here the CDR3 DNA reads TGTGCCAGCAGCTTAGATGGGGCACCCGAGCAGTACGTC. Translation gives CASSLDGAPEQYV.

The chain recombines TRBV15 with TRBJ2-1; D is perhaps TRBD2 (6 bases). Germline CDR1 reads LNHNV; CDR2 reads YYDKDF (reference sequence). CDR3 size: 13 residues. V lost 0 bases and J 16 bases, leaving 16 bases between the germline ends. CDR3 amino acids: CATSRESRRGPFF. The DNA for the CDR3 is TGTGCCACCAGCAGAGAGAGTAGGAGGGGCCCCTTCTTC.

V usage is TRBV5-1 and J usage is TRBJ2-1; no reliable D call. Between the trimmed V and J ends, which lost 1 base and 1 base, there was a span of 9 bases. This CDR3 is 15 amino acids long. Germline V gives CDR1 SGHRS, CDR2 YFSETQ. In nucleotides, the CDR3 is TGCGCCAGCAGCTTGTCGGTTCAATCCTACAATGAGCAGTTCTTC. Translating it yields CASSLSVQSYNEQFF.

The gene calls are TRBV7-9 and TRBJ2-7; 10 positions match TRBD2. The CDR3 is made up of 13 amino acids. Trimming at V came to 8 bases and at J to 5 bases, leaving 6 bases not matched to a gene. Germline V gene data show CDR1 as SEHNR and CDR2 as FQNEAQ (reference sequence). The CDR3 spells CASHGSGGDEQYV. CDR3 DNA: TGTGCCAGCCACGGGAGCGGGGGGGACGAGCAGTACGTC.

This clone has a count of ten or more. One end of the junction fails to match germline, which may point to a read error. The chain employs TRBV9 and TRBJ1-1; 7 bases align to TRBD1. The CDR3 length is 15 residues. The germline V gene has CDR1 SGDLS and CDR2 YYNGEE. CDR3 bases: TGTGCCAGCAGCGTAGCTGACAGGGTGAAAACTGAAGCTTTCTTT. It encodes CASSVADRVKTEAFF.

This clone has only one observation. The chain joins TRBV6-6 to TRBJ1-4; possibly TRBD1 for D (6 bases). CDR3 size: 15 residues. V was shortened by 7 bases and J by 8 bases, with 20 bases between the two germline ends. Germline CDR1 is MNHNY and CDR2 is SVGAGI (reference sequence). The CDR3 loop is CASTTLQGGREKLFF. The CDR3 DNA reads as TGTGCCAGCACCACCCTACAGGGCGGAAGGGAAAAACTGTTTTTT.

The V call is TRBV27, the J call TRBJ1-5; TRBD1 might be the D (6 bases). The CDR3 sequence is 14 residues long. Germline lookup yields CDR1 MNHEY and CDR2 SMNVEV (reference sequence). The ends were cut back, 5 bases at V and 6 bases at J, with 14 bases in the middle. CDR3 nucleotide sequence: TGTGCCAGCAGTCTGCAGGGGCTTGGTCAGCCCCAGCATTTT. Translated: CASSLQGLGQPQHF.

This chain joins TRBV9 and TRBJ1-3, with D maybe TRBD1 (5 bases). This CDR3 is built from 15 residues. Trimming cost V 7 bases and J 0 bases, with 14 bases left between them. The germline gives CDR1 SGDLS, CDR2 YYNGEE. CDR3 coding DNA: TGTGCCAGCTCCCGTGACAGCCTCTCTGGAAACACCATATATTTT. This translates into CASSRDSLSGNTIYF.

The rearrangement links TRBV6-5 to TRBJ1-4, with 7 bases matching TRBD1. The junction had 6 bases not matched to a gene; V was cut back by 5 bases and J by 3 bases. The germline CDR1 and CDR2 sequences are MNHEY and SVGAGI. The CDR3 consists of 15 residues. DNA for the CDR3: TGTGCCAGCAGTCCGCAGGGGGGAGCTAATGAAAAACTGTTTTTT. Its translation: CASSPQGGANEKLFF.

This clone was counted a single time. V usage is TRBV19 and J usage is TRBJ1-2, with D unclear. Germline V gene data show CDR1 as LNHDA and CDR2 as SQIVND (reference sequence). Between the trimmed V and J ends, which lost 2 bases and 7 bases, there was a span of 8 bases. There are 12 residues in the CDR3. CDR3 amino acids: CASSIRTSGYTF. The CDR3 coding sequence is TGTGCCAGTAGTATAAGGACTAGTGGCTACACCTTC.

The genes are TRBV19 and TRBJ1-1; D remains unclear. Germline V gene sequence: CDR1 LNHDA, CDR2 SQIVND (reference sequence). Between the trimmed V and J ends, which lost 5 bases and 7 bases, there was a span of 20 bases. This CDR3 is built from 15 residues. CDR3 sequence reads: CASSSPRGGINEAFF. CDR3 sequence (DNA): TGTGCCAGTAGTTCTCCCCGGGGAGGAATAAATGAAGCTTTCTTT.

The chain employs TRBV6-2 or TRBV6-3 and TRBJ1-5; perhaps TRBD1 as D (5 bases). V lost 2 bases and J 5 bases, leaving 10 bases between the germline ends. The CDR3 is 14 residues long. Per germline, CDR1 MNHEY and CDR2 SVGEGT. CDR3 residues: CASSYDGGDQPQHF. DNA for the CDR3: TGTGCCAGCAGTTACGACGGAGGGGATCAGCCCCAGCATTTT.

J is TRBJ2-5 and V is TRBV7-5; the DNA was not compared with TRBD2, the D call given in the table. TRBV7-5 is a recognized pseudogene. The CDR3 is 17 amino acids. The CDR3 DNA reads TGTGTCAGAAGCTGGGGGGCTAGCGGGGCAACTTTAGAGACCCAGTACTTC. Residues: CVRSWGASGATLETQYF.

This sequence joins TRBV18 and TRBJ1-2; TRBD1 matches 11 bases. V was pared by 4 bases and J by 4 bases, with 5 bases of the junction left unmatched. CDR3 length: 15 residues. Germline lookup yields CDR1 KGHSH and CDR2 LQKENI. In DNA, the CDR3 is TGTGCCAGCTCACTGGACAGGGGGCAGGGCTATGGCTACACCTTC. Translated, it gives CASSLDRGQGYGYTF.

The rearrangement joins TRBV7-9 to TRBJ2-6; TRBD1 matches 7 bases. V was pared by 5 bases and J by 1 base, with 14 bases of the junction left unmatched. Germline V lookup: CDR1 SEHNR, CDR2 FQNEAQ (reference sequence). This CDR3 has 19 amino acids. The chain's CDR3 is CASSPNPTGKASGANVLTF. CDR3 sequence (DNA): TGTGCCAGCAGCCCTAACCCGACAGGGAAGGCTTCTGGGGCCAACGTCCTGACTTTC.

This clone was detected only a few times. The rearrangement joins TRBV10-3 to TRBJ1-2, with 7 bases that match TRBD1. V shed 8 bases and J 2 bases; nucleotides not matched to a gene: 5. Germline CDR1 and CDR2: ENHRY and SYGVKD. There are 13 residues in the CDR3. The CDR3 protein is CAIQRDRNYGYTF. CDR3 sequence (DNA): TGTGCCATCCAACGGGACAGAAACTATGGCTACACCTTC.

CDR3 sequence: CASSLVTGGDTQYF. CDR3 DNA: TGTGCCAGCAGCTTAGTAACAGGTGGGGATACGCAGTATTTT. J is TRBJ2-3 and V is TRBV13, with D perhaps TRBD1 (5 bases). The CDR3 runs to 14 residues. V gave up 1 base and J gave up 6 bases, with 11 bases separating them. Germline loops: CDR1 PRHDT, CDR2 FYEKMQ (reference sequence). Together with reference TRBV13 and TRBJ2-3, the CDR3 gives the full variable domain: AAGVIQSPRHLIKEKRETATLKCYPIPRHDTVYWYQQGPGQDPQFLISFYEKMQSDKGSIPDRFSAQQFSDYHSELNMSSLELGDSALYFCASSLVTGGDTQYFGPGTRLTVL.

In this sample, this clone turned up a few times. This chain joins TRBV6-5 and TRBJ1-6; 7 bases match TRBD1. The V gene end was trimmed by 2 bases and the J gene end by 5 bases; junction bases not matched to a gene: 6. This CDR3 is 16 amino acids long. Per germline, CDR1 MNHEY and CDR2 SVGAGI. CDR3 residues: CASSYKGAGDNSPLHF. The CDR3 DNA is TGTGCCAGCAGTTACAAGGGGGCGGGCGATAATTCACCCCTCCACTTT.

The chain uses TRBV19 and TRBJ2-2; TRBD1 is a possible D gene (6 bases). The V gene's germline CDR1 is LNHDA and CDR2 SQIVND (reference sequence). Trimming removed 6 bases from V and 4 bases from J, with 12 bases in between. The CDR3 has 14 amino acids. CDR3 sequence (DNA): TGTGCCAGTAGGTTAACAGGGTTCACCGGGGAGCTGTTTTTT. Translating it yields CASRLTGFTGELFF. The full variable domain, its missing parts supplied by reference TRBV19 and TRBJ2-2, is DGGITQSPKYLFRKEGQNVTLSCEQNLNHDAMYWYRQDPGQGLRLIYYSQIVNDFQKGDIAEGYSVSREKKESFPLTVTSAQKNPTAFYLCASRLTGFTGELFFGEGSRLTVL.

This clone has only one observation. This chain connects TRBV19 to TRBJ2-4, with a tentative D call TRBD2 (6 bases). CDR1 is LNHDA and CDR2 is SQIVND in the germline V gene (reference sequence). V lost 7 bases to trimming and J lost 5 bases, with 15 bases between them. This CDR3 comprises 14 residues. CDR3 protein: CASKEGRIENIQYF. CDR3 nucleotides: TGTGCCAGTAAGGAGGGGCGGATTGAAAACATTCAGTACTTC.

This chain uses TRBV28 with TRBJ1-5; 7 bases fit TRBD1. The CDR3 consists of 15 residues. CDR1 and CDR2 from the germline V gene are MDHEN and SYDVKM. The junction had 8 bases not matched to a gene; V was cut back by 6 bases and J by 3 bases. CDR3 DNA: TGTGCCAGCAGGGTCCTCGACAGGGTCAATCAGCCCCAGCATTTT. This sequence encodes CASRVLDRVNQPQHF.